The 20 T cell receptor beta chains below come from one sample, sequenced in a study of blood T cells in healthy people across ages. Through a sample-barcoded 5' primer and a J-beta primer mix, a second PCR was run for about 7 to 12 cycles. TCRdb independently ran MiXCR on the 5' RACE reads; one entry per CDR3 protein. This table has 600,000 to 850,000 distinct CDR3 sequences, roughly two fifths appearing once. The specimen was blood. These receptors originate from a woman aged 55-75 years in good health.

About this clonotype: This may come from a read error, since a much larger clone is one base off. This chain connects TRBV29-1 to TRBJ2-4; D is possibly TRBD2 (5 bases). CDR1 SQVTM and CDR2 ANQGSEA come from the germline V gene. The CDR3 sequence is 14 residues long. This CDR3 reads CSVEPMLAKNSQYF. As DNA, the CDR3 is TGCAGCGTTGAACCAATGCTAGCCAAAAACAGTCAGTACTTC.

Many counts were recorded for this clonotype. The chain has TRBV7-2 and TRBJ2-5; D perhaps matches TRBD2 (6 bases). This CDR3 region has 14 residues. Trimming stripped 4 bases from V and 2 bases from J, with 11 bases between. The V gene's germline CDR1 is SGHTA and CDR2 FQGNSA. CDR3 region: CASSSGGPQETQYF. In nucleotides, the CDR3 is TGTGCCAGCAGCTCCGGGGGACCACAAGAGACCCAGTACTTC.

Remarks on this clonotype: A much bigger clone sits one base away, suggesting this may be a read error. The chain has TRBV6-2 or TRBV6-3 and TRBJ2-5, with a weak D call TRBD1 (5 bases). The germline CDR1 and CDR2 sequences are MNHEY and SVGEGT. V was shortened by 6 bases and J by 11 bases, with 31 bases between the two germline ends. The CDR3 consists of 17 residues. The CDR3 sequence: CASSDLGVWRQDNEQYF. The CDR3 DNA sequence: TGTGCCAGCAGCGATCTAGGGGTTTGGCGTCAGGACAATGAGCAGTACTTC.

As concerns this clonotype: This clone may be a read error of a much larger clone one base away. The rearrangement uses TRBV18 and TRBJ2-1, with D uncertain. Germline V lookup: CDR1 KGHSH, CDR2 LQKENI. The CDR3 extends over 11 amino acids. This chain's CDR3 is CASKNDNGQFF. CDR3 coding DNA: TGTGCCAGCAAGAACGACAATGGGCAGTTCTTC.

Concerning this clonotype itself: Possible read error: a much larger clone is one base away. This chain connects TRBV4-3 to TRBJ2-1; D possibly matches TRBD1 or TRBD2 (6 bases each). This CDR3 region has 13 residues. The germline CDR1 and CDR2 sequences are LGHNA and YSLEER. The germline V and J ends were trimmed by 0 bases and 12 bases, with 12 bases remaining between them. In DNA form, the CDR3 reads TGCGCCAGCAGCCAAGAAAGGGGGGTTGGGCAGTTCTTC. Protein product: CASSQERGVGQFF.

This clonotype has only a few counts. This chain links TRBV20-1 with TRBJ2-1; 10 bases fit TRBD2. V gave up 3 bases and J gave up 2 bases; unmatched junction bases: 7. Germline loops: CDR1 DFQATT, CDR2 SNEGSKA (reference sequence). There are 16 residues in the CDR3. The CDR3 DNA reads TGCAGTGCTAGTTCCTCAAGCGGGAGGGCCTACAATGAGCAGTTCTTC. This gives the protein CSASSSSGRAYNEQFF.

A note on this clonotype: It may be a read error: a sequence one base away is much more abundant. The CDR3 spells CASSLELAGLNEQYF. CDR3 coding DNA: TGTGCCAGCAGCTTAGAACTAGCGGGACTCAATGAGCAGTACTTC. The chain joins TRBV7-2 to TRBJ2-7, with TRBD2 identical over 10 bases. Germline V gene data show CDR1 as SGHTA and CDR2 as FQGNSA. Trimming took 1 base from V and 7 from J; bases not matched to a gene: 7. The CDR3 totals 15 residues.

V and J are TRBV29-1 and TRBJ2-3, with D perhaps matching TRBD1 or TRBD2 (5 bases each). Germline assignment: CDR1 SQVTM and CDR2 ANQGSEA. CDR3 size: 13 residues. Trimming left V 8 bases short and J 2 bases short, with 14 bases between. CDR3 nucleotides: TGCAGCAATACGGGACCCGACACAGATACGCAGTATTTT. Translated, it gives CSNTGPDTDTQYF.

A few counts support this clonotype. The CDR3 nucleotides read TGCGCCAGCAGCCCAAGGACAGAGGGAAGTACTGAAGCTTTCTTT. Protein sequence: CASSPRTEGSTEAFF. The genes are TRBV5-1 and TRBJ1-1; D is possibly TRBD1 (6 bases). V was cut by 4 bases and J by 5 bases, with 18 bases left in between. This CDR3 spans 15 amino acids. Germline CDR1 SGHRS, CDR2 YFSETQ.

The chain carries TRBV20-1 and TRBJ2-1; 11 nucleotides align to TRBD2. From germline, CDR1 is DFQATT and CDR2 SNEGSKA (reference sequence). The CDR3 totals 13 residues. V shed 0 bases and J 10 bases; nucleotides not matched to a gene: 2. The CDR3 here is CSARDPSGREQFF. In nucleotides, the CDR3 is TGCAGTGCTAGAGACCCTAGCGGGAGGGAGCAGTTCTTC.

This clonotype has at least ten counts. The rearrangement links TRBV6-1 to TRBJ2-7, with D unclear. The germline V gene has CDR1 MNHNS and CDR2 SASEGT. The CDR3 length is 12 residues. V shed 1 base and J shed 3 bases, with 4 bases lying between them. The CDR3, as DNA: TGTGCCAGCAGTGAAGTCAGCTACGAGCAGTACTTC. This gives the protein CASSEVSYEQYF.

The V call is TRBV20-1, the J call TRBJ2-1, with 7 bases identical to TRBD1. Per germline, CDR1 DFQATT and CDR2 SNEGSKA (reference sequence). Germline trimming cut 0 bases from V and 10 bases from J; bases unmatched to any gene: 15. This CDR3 comprises 16 residues. The DNA for the CDR3 is TGCAGTGCTAGAGATCCTTTAAGGGGGCATTCCTACGAGCAGTTCTTC. Amino acids: CSARDPLRGHSYEQFF.

J is TRBJ2-3 and V is TRBV3-1; TRBD1 might be the D (6 bases). The CDR3 covers 16 residues. The germline V gene encodes CDR1 LGHDT and CDR2 YNNKEL (reference sequence). Trimming shortened V by 3 bases and J by 4 bases, and 17 bases separated the two germline ends. The CDR3 DNA sequence: TGTGCCAGCAGCCAGGGGACGGGATACAGGGCAGATACGCAGTATTTT. Encoded protein: CASSQGTGYRADTQYF.

The chain joins TRBV5-6 to TRBJ2-7, with TRBD2 as a possible D gene (6 bases). Germline values: CDR1 SGHDT, CDR2 YYEEEE. V shed 5 bases and J shed 3 bases, with 15 bases lying between them. The CDR3 has 14 residues. CDR3 residues: CASSFLSGDYEQYF. Written as DNA, the CDR3 is TGTGCCAGCAGTTTTCTTAGCGGAGACTACGAGCAGTACTTC. The variable domain in full, with the rest retrieved from reference TRBV5-6 and TRBJ2-7, is DAGVTQSPTHLIKTRGQQVTLRCSPKSGHDTVSWYQQALGQGPQFIFQYYEEEERQRGNFPDRFSGHQFPNYSSELNVNALLLGDSALYLCASSFLSGDYEQYFGPGTRLTVT.

This clonotype has more than one count but fewer than ten. This chain links TRBV9 with TRBJ2-1; 11 positions match TRBD2. Germline lookup yields CDR1 SGDLS and CDR2 YYNGEE. The CDR3 length is 18 residues. Unmatched junction bases numbered 8, after V lost 0 bases and J lost 3 bases. CDR3 coding DNA: TGTGCCAGCAGCGTAGTCGTAGCGGGAGGGCCTGACTACAATGAGCAGTTCTTC. Translation gives CASSVVVAGGPDYNEQFF.

Concerning this clonotype itself: Being one base from a much bigger clone, this may be a read error. In nucleotides, the CDR3 is TGTACCAGCAGCCAAGATTGGTCCGAGCAGTACTTC. Protein product: CTSSQDWSEQYF. The chain has TRBV4-2 and TRBJ2-5; D gene ambiguous. The DNA end is a closer match to TRBJ2-7, so the J assignment may be wrong. The germline V gene encodes CDR1 LGHNA and CDR2 YNFKEQ. CDR3 size: 12 residues.

The chain couples TRBV10-3 to TRBJ2-7, with 8 positions matching TRBD1. CDR3 size: 14 residues. CDR1 and CDR2 from the germline V gene are ENHRY and SYGVKD. V shed 2 bases and J 5 bases; nucleotides not matched to a gene: 5. CDR3 sequence reads: CAISETGGINEQYF. CDR3 DNA: TGTGCCATCAGTGAGACAGGGGGTATTAACGAGCAGTACTTC.

This clonotype was counted once. V gene TRBV5-6 combines with J gene TRBJ2-5; TRBD2 is a possible D gene (6 bases). Trimming removed 3 bases at V and 7 bases at J, with 13 bases between. Germline V gene sequence: CDR1 SGHDT, CDR2 YYEEEE. This CDR3 spans 13 amino acids. This chain's CDR3 is CASSSKLALTQYF. Here the CDR3 DNA reads TGTGCCAGCAGCTCGAAACTAGCTTTGACCCAGTACTTC.

The chain has TRBV9 and TRBJ2-5; D possibly corresponds to TRBD2 (7 bases). Germline V CDR1 and CDR2: SGDLS, YYNGEE. Deletions cut 0 bases from V and 11 bases from J, with 26 bases between. This CDR3 region has 17 residues. This CDR3 is CASSVGGGAVVYNEQYF. For the CDR3, the DNA is TGTGCCAGCAGCGTAGGGGGGGGGGCGGTCGTATACAATGAGCAGTACTTC.

On this clonotype: This sequence may be a read error, since a much larger clone differs from it by one base. CDR3 DNA: TGCAGCGTTGAAGGGCCAGGCCTGGAGACCCGGTACTTC. It specifies CSVEGPGLETRYF. The chain uses TRBV29-1 and TRBJ2-4; D not resolved. Germline CDR1 and CDR2: SQVTM and ANQGSEA. Trimming removed 1 base from V and 15 bases from J, with 19 bases in between. The CDR3 totals 13 residues. The full variable domain, its missing parts supplied by reference TRBV29-1 and TRBJ2-4, is SAVISQKPSRDICQRGTSLTIQCQVDSQVTMMFWYRQQPGQSLTLIATANQGSEATYESGFVIDKFPISRPNLTFSTLTVSNMSPEDSSIYLCSVEGPGLETRYFGAGTRLSVL.